Below, 29 T cell receptor beta chains from the same sample are listed, as sequenced in a study of control samples from healthy donors and cancer patients. Clones were sequenced by immunoSEQ multiplex PCR, and TCRdb holds only the in-frame ones, with some missing. Among approximately 140,000 clones listed, about 89% were seen once. Material: blood. The receptor set was obtained from a man aged 18-30 years in good health.

This clone occurred once. The gene calls are TRBV6-1 and TRBJ2-2, with a weak D call TRBD1 (6 bases). There are 15 residues in the CDR3. V gave up 2 bases and J gave up 2 bases, with 9 bases separating them. CDR1 is MNHNS and CDR2 is SASEGT in the germline V gene. The CDR3 region is CASSEMGHNTGELFF. The CDR3 DNA follows: TGTGCCAGCAGTGAAATGGGACACAACACCGGGGAGCTGTTTTTT.

The chain links TRBV28 to TRBJ2-1; the D gene is possibly TRBD2 (7 bases). The CDR3 has 13 amino acids. Germline CDR1 reads MDHEN; CDR2 reads SYDVKM. V dropped 6 bases and J dropped 7 bases, with 13 bases sitting between them. The CDR3 DNA reads TGTGCCAGCAGGCGAGGGGGGGTAAATGAGCAGTTCTTC. Protein sequence: CASRRGGVNEQFF.

This chain connects TRBV3-1 (or the pseudogene TRBV3-2) to TRBJ2-7; TRBD1 matches 8 bases. Germline CDR1 and CDR2: LGHDT and YNNKEL (reference sequence). The CDR3 is 15 amino acids. The J segment lost 4 bases and the V segment lost 4 bases, leaving 9 bases of the junction unmatched. CDR3: CASSRPGQGGYEQYF. The CDR3 DNA follows: TGTGCCAGCAGCCGCCCCGGACAGGGCGGTTACGAGCAGTACTTC.

J is TRBJ1-5 and V is TRBV4-2; D not certain. The V end lost 4 bases, the J end lost 0 bases, and 7 bases lay between the germline ends. The CDR3 length is 14 residues. Germline V gene sequence: CDR1 LGHNA, CDR2 YNFKEQ. The CDR3 DNA sequence: TGTGCCAGCAGCCCGGAAGTTAGCAATCAGCCCCAGCATTTT. This sequence encodes CASSPEVSNQPQHF.

V usage is TRBV4-3 and J usage is TRBJ1-5, with D perhaps matching TRBD1 (6 bases). V gave up 0 bases and J gave up 5 bases, with 14 bases separating them. CDR1 and CDR2 (germline): LGHNA, YSLEER. The length of the CDR3 is 16 residues. The CDR3 DNA follows: TGCGCCAGCAGCCAAGATCGGGCAGGGGTGGATCAGCCCCAGCATTTT. Residues: CASSQDRAGVDQPQHF.

The chain uses TRBV11-2 and TRBJ2-5, with 8 bases that match TRBD1. The germline gives CDR1 SGHAT, CDR2 FQNNGV. The CDR3 is made up of 12 amino acids. After removal of 5 bases from V and 5 bases from J, the junction contained 1 base not matched to a gene. The CDR3, as DNA: TGTGCCAGCAGCCGGACAGGGGAGACCCAGTACTTC. Its protein product is CASSRTGETQYF.

V is TRBV7-3 and J is TRBJ2-3; no definite D call. The CDR3 has 13 residues. The V gene's germline CDR1 is SGHTA and CDR2 FQGTGA. Trimming pared 5 bases from V and 5 bases from J, leaving 11 bases between. The CDR3 nucleotides are TGTGCCAGCAGCCCCATCCCCCGAGATACGCAGTATTTT. Protein sequence: CASSPIPRDTQYF.

The chain combines TRBV7-3 with TRBJ1-1; D remains unclear. Germline V gives CDR1 SGHTA, CDR2 FQGTGA. The CDR3 spans 13 residues. Trimming took 1 base from V and 1 from J, leaving 4 bases between them. This chain's CDR3 is CASSLRANTEAFF. The CDR3 DNA follows: TGTGCCAGCAGCTTAAGAGCGAACACTGAAGCTTTCTTT.

V and J are TRBV6-5 and TRBJ1-2; D unresolved. Looked up from germline, CDR1 is MNHEY and CDR2 is SVGAGI. The CDR3 covers 12 residues. Trimming cost V 3 bases and J 4 bases, with 6 bases left between them. The DNA of the CDR3 is TGTGCCAGCAGTTATTCGGGCTATGGCTACACCTTC. Translating it yields CASSYSGYGYTF.

The gene calls are TRBV2 and TRBJ2-2; D is possibly TRBD1 (6 bases). V lost 4 bases to trimming and J lost 6 bases, with 12 bases between them. The CDR3 runs 14 residues. CDR1 and CDR2 from the germline V gene are SNHLY and FYNNEI. The CDR3 loop is CASSVYRAAGELFF. The CDR3 nucleotides read TGTGCCAGCAGTGTCTACAGGGCGGCCGGGGAGCTGTTTTTT.

This chain uses TRBV5-1 with TRBJ1-5; D may be TRBD1 (6 bases). The length of the CDR3 is 13 residues. CDR1 SGHRS and CDR2 YFSETQ come from the germline V gene. The V gene lost 0 bases and the J gene lost 7 bases, with 8 bases spanning the gap. DNA of the CDR3: TGCGCCAGCAGCTTGGGAACAGGGCAGCCCCAGCATTTT. It yields the protein CASSLGTGQPQHF.

The V and J genes are TRBV3-1 (or the pseudogene TRBV3-2) and TRBJ2-1; 11 bases align to TRBD1. Trimming cost V 4 bases and J 2 bases; bases outside gene matches: 4. Germline V gives CDR1 LGHDT, CDR2 YNNKEL (reference sequence). This CDR3 is built from 16 residues. The CDR3 DNA is TGTGCCAGCAGCCTCCCGGGACAGGGGGCCTACAATGAGCAGTTCTTC. It specifies CASSLPGQGAYNEQFF.

The CDR3 region is CASSSQGARSPLHF. CDR3 DNA: TGTGCCAGCAGCTCACAGGGGGCAAGGTCACCCCTCCACTTT. The gene calls are TRBV7-9 and TRBJ1-6; 9 bases agree with TRBD1. This CDR3 contains 14 residues. From germline, CDR1 is SEHNR and CDR2 FQNEAQ (reference sequence). V shed 4 bases, J shed 10 bases, and the junction held 5 bases outside the gene matches.

The genes are TRBV5-1 and TRBJ1-5; D gene unclear. V was shortened by 2 bases and J by 4 bases, with 13 bases between the two germline ends. Looked up from germline, CDR1 is SGHRS and CDR2 is YFSETQ. The CDR3 loop spans 15 amino acids. The CDR3 DNA is TGCGCCAGCAGCTTAGACCCGGGCTCAAATCAGCCCCAGCATTTT. Encoded protein: CASSLDPGSNQPQHF. Drawing the rest from reference TRBV5-1 and TRBJ1-5, the complete variable domain is KAGVTQTPRYLIKTRGQQVTLSCSPISGHRSVSWYQQTPGQGLQFLFEYFSETQRNKGNFPGRFSGRQFSNSRSEMNVSTLELGDSALYLCASSLDPGSNQPQHFGDGTRLSIL.

The V gene is TRBV10-2, the J gene TRBJ1-4, with TRBD1 matching 7 bases. The V and J ends lost 7 bases and 0 bases, in that order; junction bases with no gene match: 5. CDR1 and CDR2 from the germline V gene are WSHSY and SAAADI. The CDR3 loop spans 15 amino acids. CDR3 in DNA: TGCGCCAGCAAAGGGACAGCTGCAACTAATGAAAAACTGTTTTTT. It translates to CASKGTAATNEKLFF.

The genes are TRBV5-5 and TRBJ2-6; D possibly corresponds to TRBD2 (5 bases). The CDR3 length is 17 residues. Germline assignment: CDR1 SGHKS and CDR2 YYEKEE (reference sequence). V lost 0 bases, J lost 4 bases, and 14 bases lay in between. CDR3 DNA sequence: TGTGCCAGCAGCTTGGCGGGGAATACTCTGGGGGCCAACGTCCTGACTTTC. Translation gives CASSLAGNTLGANVLTF.

The chain is built from TRBV28 and TRBJ2-5; D uncertain. CDR3 length: 13 residues. Trimming took 6 bases from V and 0 from J, leaving 8 bases between them. Germline-derived CDR1 and CDR2 are MDHEN and SYDVKM. The DNA for the CDR3 is TGTGCCAGCAGGGCGGTAGACCAAGAGACCCAGTACTTC. The encoded protein is CASRAVDQETQYF.

This chain joins TRBV9 and TRBJ1-6; 9 positions match TRBD1. CDR1 is SGDLS, CDR2 YYNGEE, per germline. V shed 4 bases, J shed 3 bases, and the junction held 17 bases outside the gene matches. The length of the CDR3 is 20 residues. CDR3 sequence: CASSPTVGQGRGIYNSPLHF. CDR3 nucleotide sequence: TGTGCCAGCAGCCCAACCGTCGGACAGGGGAGGGGAATCTATAATTCACCCCTCCACTTT.

The chain joins TRBV12-3 or TRBV12-4 to TRBJ1-2; D not resolved. CDR3 length: 11 residues. V lost 1 base to trimming and J lost 8 bases, with 5 bases between them. Here the CDR3 DNA reads TGTGCCAGCAGTTTAGGTGGAGGCTACACCTTC. It specifies CASSLGGGYTF.

This clone was observed once. The chain employs TRBV3-1 (or the pseudogene TRBV3-2) and TRBJ1-2, with D maybe TRBD1 (5 bases). CDR3 length equals 14 residues. The germline CDR1 and CDR2 sequences are LGHDT and YNNKEL (reference sequence). The V end lost 0 bases, the J end lost 7 bases, and 12 bases lay between the germline ends. The CDR3 bases are TGTGCCAGCAGCCAAGATTGGAATCAGGGTGGCTACACCTTC. Protein: CASSQDWNQGGYTF.

The V and J genes are TRBV10-3 and TRBJ1-2; D unclear. CDR1 and CDR2 (germline): ENHRY, SYGVKD. CDR3 length: 16 residues. With 4 bases removed from V and 0 bases from J, the gap between germline ends came to 15 bases. In DNA, the CDR3 is TGTGCCATCAGTGCCCCGGCCAGTGGAGCTAACTATGGCTACACCTTC. Translating it yields CAISAPASGANYGYTF.

The rearrangement links TRBV5-6 to TRBJ1-6; 8 bases align to TRBD1. The V gene end was trimmed by 4 bases and the J gene end by 7 bases; junction bases not matched to a gene: 7. Germline V gene data show CDR1 as SGHDT and CDR2 as YYEEEE. The length of the CDR3 is 15 residues. As DNA, the CDR3 is TGTGCCAGCAGCCGACAGGGGACTCCGAATTCACCCCTCCACTTT. The encoded protein is CASSRQGTPNSPLHF.

V is TRBV7-3 and J is TRBJ2-1; D might be TRBD2 (5 bases). CDR3 size: 16 residues. Germline V gives CDR1 SGHTA, CDR2 FQGTGA. Trimming removed 5 bases at V and 9 bases at J, with 23 bases between. The CDR3: CASSAGPPPGNAEQFF. CDR3 sequence (DNA): TGTGCCAGCAGCGCAGGCCCCCCCCCGGGGAACGCTGAGCAGTTCTTC.

The chain uses TRBV7-8 and TRBJ2-7; 9 positions match TRBD1. The V gene's germline CDR1 is SGHVS and CDR2 FQNEAQ. The CDR3 sequence is 14 residues long. J was trimmed by 3 bases and V by 4 bases; bases with no gene match: 4. CDR3 nucleotides: TGTGCCAGCAGCTCCGGGACAGGGATCTACGAGCAGTACTTC. Residues: CASSSGTGIYEQYF.

V and J are TRBV5-1 and TRBJ1-1; the D gene is possibly TRBD1 (6 bases). Trimming took off 4 bases at V and 2 bases at J, with 12 bases between the two ends. The CDR3 extends over 14 amino acids. Germline V gene data show CDR1 as SGHRS and CDR2 as YFSETQ. CDR3 in DNA: TGCGCCAGCAGCAAGCGACAGGATAACACTGAAGCTTTCTTT. Translated: CASSKRQDNTEAFF.

The chain uses TRBV7-2 and TRBJ1-3, with D perhaps matching TRBD1 (5 bases). Per the germline V gene, CDR1 is SGHTA and CDR2 is FQGNSA. The CDR3 loop spans 15 amino acids. Deletions cut 2 bases from V and 8 bases from J, with 16 bases between. In DNA form, the CDR3 reads TGTGCCAGCAGCTTACTCTGGTCGGCCAGGGACACCATATATTTT. Translation: CASSLLWSARDTIYF.

The rearrangement joins TRBV30 to TRBJ2-3, with a possible D match to TRBD2 (6 bases). This CDR3 contains 17 residues. Between the trimmed V and J ends, which lost 4 bases and 2 bases, there was a span of 22 bases. Germline V gene lookup returns CDR1 GTSNPN and CDR2 SVGIG (reference sequence). CDR3 loop: CAWTKGRGSGYTDTQYF. Here the CDR3 DNA reads TGTGCCTGGACAAAGGGGCGGGGTTCCGGTTACACAGATACGCAGTATTTT.

This rearrangement joins TRBV28 to TRBJ1-1; D uncertain. This CDR3 spans 11 amino acids. CDR1 is MDHEN and CDR2 is SYDVKM in the germline V gene. V shed 8 bases and J shed 1 base, with 5 bases lying between them. CDR3 loop: CASVTNTEAFF. The CDR3 region has the DNA TGTGCCAGCGTCACGAACACTGAAGCTTTCTTT.

This rearrangement joins TRBV7-2 to TRBJ2-7, with 9 bases that match TRBD2. The length of the CDR3 is 14 residues. CDR1 SGHTA and CDR2 FQGNSA come from the germline V gene. Germline trimming cut 5 bases from V and 4 bases from J; bases unmatched to any gene: 6. The CDR3 spells CASSVTSGRYEQYF. CDR3 nucleotide sequence: TGTGCCAGCAGCGTAACTAGCGGGCGTTACGAGCAGTACTTC.